Listed here are 30 T cell receptor beta chains from one sample, sequenced in a study of T cell repertoires in cytomegalovirus infection (dated by TCRdb to the late 2010s). Sequenced on an Illumina HiSeq 1500. The public reads were run again by TCRdb, first through fastp at Q25 and then through MiXCR, and only productive beta chains were kept. Rows matching on CDR3 protein sequence are summarized as one entry with the most common DNA and genes. The sample yields about 310,000 distinct CDR3 sequences; about a sixth were counted once. The biggest ten clones account for approximately 12% of the sample. The sequenced material came from PBMCs. Source of these receptors: a human donor in good health (CMV status not recorded). Some clones in this sample may be carry-over from other donors' samples.

This clonotype came up once. The rearrangement joins TRBV6-5 to TRBJ1-1, with D maybe TRBD1 (6 bases). V gave up 5 bases and J gave up 0 bases, with 16 bases separating them. CDR1 is MNHEY and CDR2 is SVGAGI in the germline V gene. The CDR3 runs to 16 residues. The CDR3 DNA follows: TGTGCCAGCAGTGAACAGGGATGGGGAATGAACACTGAAGCTTTCTTT. It encodes CASSEQGWGMNTEAFF.

This clonotype was seen a few times. CDR3 in amino acids: CASSFLPGTGATYEQYF. CDR3 DNA: TGTGCCAGCAGTTTCCTGCCCGGGACAGGGGCTACCTACGAGCAGTACTTC. The chain combines TRBV11-2 with TRBJ2-7; 10 positions agree with TRBD1. Per the germline V gene, CDR1 is SGHAT and CDR2 is FQNNGV. With 6 bases clipped from V and 2 bases from J, the junction kept 13 bases outside the gene matches. CDR3 length: 17 residues.

The CDR3 sequence is CASRSSGLYEQYF. DNA of the CDR3: TGTGCCAGCAGAAGTTCAGGTCTCTACGAGCAGTACTTC. The rearrangement joins TRBV28 to TRBJ2-7; no clear D gene. The germline gives CDR1 MDHEN, CDR2 SYDVKM. Trimming shortened V by 6 bases and J by 3 bases, and 12 bases separated the two germline ends. The CDR3 has 13 residues.

This clonotype was recorded many times. CDR3 in DNA: TGTGCCAGCAGCCAAGATCTCATCTTTCTAAACCCATACGAGCAGTACTTC. Protein product: CASSQDLIFLNPYEQYF. The chain carries TRBV4-2 and TRBJ2-7, with D hard to call. Germline V gene sequence: CDR1 LGHNA, CDR2 YNFKEQ. The CDR3 runs to 17 residues. V shed 0 bases and J shed 4 bases, with 19 bases lying between them.

This chain uses TRBV7-3 with TRBJ1-1; D is uncertain. This CDR3 region has 15 residues. Trimming took off 2 bases at V and 10 bases at J, with 20 bases between the two ends. Germline V gives CDR1 SGHTA, CDR2 FQGTGA. CDR3 sequence reads: CASSLSMVVDSSAFF. The CDR3 coding sequence is TGTGCCAGCAGCTTATCCATGGTAGTGGACTCGTCAGCTTTCTTT.

This clonotype was detected a few times. This chain links TRBV4-1 with TRBJ2-1, with TRBD2 identical over 9 bases. Germline V gene data show CDR1 as MGHRA and CDR2 as YSYEKL. The ends lost 1 base at V and 3 bases at J; junction bases unmatched: 4. The CDR3 consists of 16 residues. CDR3 loop: CASSQVGRGGYNEQFF. The CDR3 DNA sequence: TGCGCCAGCAGCCAAGTCGGGCGGGGGGGCTACAATGAGCAGTTCTTC.

To note about this clonotype: This may be a read error: a much more frequent sequence differs by one nucleotide. The rearrangement links TRBV7-9 to TRBJ1-1; tentative D call: TRBD1 (5 bases). The germline V gene encodes CDR1 SEHNR and CDR2 FQNEAQ (reference sequence). CDR3 size: 16 residues. The DNA of the CDR3 is TGTGCCAGCGGCTTAGGGGCAGGGCTACTGAACACTGAAGCTTTCTTT. It codes for CASGLGAGLLNTEAFF.

The V call is TRBV19, the J call TRBJ2-5; 10 bases are shared with TRBD2. V gave up 0 bases and J gave up 2 bases; unmatched junction bases: 6. Germline lookup yields CDR1 LNHDA and CDR2 SQIVND (reference sequence). The CDR3 totals 17 residues. The CDR3 spells CASSIDIGTSEQETQYF. The CDR3 DNA reads as TGTGCCAGTAGTATAGACATCGGGACTAGCGAGCAAGAGACCCAGTACTTC.

In this sample, this clonotype turned up many times. The chain links TRBV27 to TRBJ2-7; D perhaps matches TRBD1 (6 bases). V lost 4 bases, J lost 5 bases, and 12 bases lay in between. The CDR3 covers 13 residues. Germline CDR1 MNHEY, CDR2 SMNVEV (reference sequence). The CDR3 nucleotides are TGTGCCAGCAGTTCAATCGACAGGAACGAGCAGTACTTC. It encodes CASSSIDRNEQYF.

In its sample, this clonotype was seen many times. The chain joins TRBV7-2 to TRBJ2-2; 9 positions agree with TRBD1. Losses at the gene ends were 4 bases for V and 4 bases for J; bases not matched to a gene: 1. The V gene's germline CDR1 is SGHTA and CDR2 FQGNSA. The CDR3 is 14 amino acids. CDR3 region: CASSSGQGTGELFF. CDR3 nucleotides: TGTGCCAGCAGCTCGGGACAGGGCACCGGGGAGCTGTTTTTT. Full variable domain (remainder filled in from reference TRBV7-2 and TRBJ2-2): GAGVSQSPSNKVTEKGKDVELRCDPISGHTALYWYRQSLGQGLEFLIYFQGNSAPDKSGLPSDRFSAERTGGSVSTLTIQRTQQEDSAVYLCASSSGQGTGELFFGEGSRLTVL.

V gene TRBV12-3 or TRBV12-4 combines with J gene TRBJ1-6; maybe TRBD1 (5 bases). Trimming cost V 3 bases and J 10 bases, with 16 bases left between them. There are 15 residues in the CDR3. The DNA of the CDR3 is TGTGCCAGCAGTTTGGGTGGGGGTTGGGGATCACCCCTCCACTTT. This translates into CASSLGGGWGSPLHF.

This clonotype showed up just a few times. The rearrangement links TRBV14 to TRBJ1-6; D unresolved. The CDR3 is made up of 15 amino acids. Per germline, CDR1 SGHDN and CDR2 FVKESK. Deletions cut 0 bases from V and 10 bases from J, with 13 bases between. CDR3 nucleotide sequence: TGTGCCAGCAGCCAAGATAGGCAAAGGGAATCACCCCTCCACTTT. Protein sequence: CASSQDRQRESPLHF.

This rearrangement joins TRBV4-1 to TRBJ1-6; 10 bases align to TRBD1. CDR1 and CDR2 (germline): MGHRA, YSYEKL. The CDR3 consists of 15 residues. Unmatched junction bases numbered 5, after V lost 2 bases and J lost 10 bases. CDR3 DNA: TGCGCCAGCAGCCAAACTGACAGGGGGCCCTCACCCCTCCACTTT. Translation: CASSQTDRGPSPLHF.

This clonotype was seen a handful of times. This chain joins TRBV20-1 and TRBJ2-7; the D is unclear. Per germline, CDR1 DFQATT and CDR2 SNEGSKA (reference sequence). This CDR3 has 13 amino acids. The germline V and J ends were trimmed by 4 bases and 0 bases, with 10 bases remaining between them. CDR3 amino acids: CSATRRNSYEQYF. The CDR3 DNA sequence: TGCAGTGCTACTCGGCGGAACTCCTACGAGCAGTACTTC.

This clonotype was detected a few times. V is TRBV28 and J is TRBJ1-2, with a possible D match to TRBD1 (5 bases). V lost 5 bases and J lost 4, with 29 bases in between. The CDR3 is 19 amino acids. CDR1 MDHEN and CDR2 SYDVKM come from the germline V gene. CDR3 nucleotides: TGTGCCAGCAGTACATACGGGAGGGGAGGCAGAGGAAGTAGCTATGGCTACACCTTC. It is translated as CASSTYGRGGRGSSYGYTF.

CDR3 sequence: CASSAYRDGYTF. The DNA of the CDR3 is TGTGCCAGCAGCGCCTACAGGGATGGCTACACCTTC. The chain uses TRBV11-2 and TRBJ1-2; possible D gene TRBD1, 6 bases. CDR3 size: 12 residues. Trimming cost V 5 bases and J 6 bases, with 10 bases left between them. CDR1 is SGHAT and CDR2 is FQNNGV in the germline V gene. The full variable domain, in which reference TRBV11-2 and TRBJ1-2 provide the parts outside the CDR3, is EAGVAQSPRYKIIEKRQSVAFWCNPISGHATLYWYQQILGQGPKLLIQFQNNGVVDDSQLPKDRFSAERLKGVDSTLKIQPAKLEDSAVYLCASSAYRDGYTFGSGTRLTVV.

The chain couples TRBV4-1 to TRBJ2-7; a possible D gene is TRBD1 (5 bases). The CDR3 runs to 15 residues. V lost 0 bases, J lost 0 bases, and 9 bases lay in between. Germline lookup yields CDR1 MGHRA and CDR2 YSYEKL. CDR3 region: CASSQDWTFSYEQYF. The CDR3 bases are TGCGCCAGCAGCCAAGATTGGACATTCTCCTACGAGCAGTACTTC.

The chain recombines TRBV25-1 with TRBJ1-1; maybe TRBD1 (5 bases). The CDR3 is 15 residues long. Germline-derived CDR1 and CDR2 are MGHDK and SYGVNS. V lost 1 base and J 7 bases, leaving 16 bases between the germline ends. The CDR3 DNA reads as TGTGCCAGCAGTGAATCCCTCCGGGGCCACGATGAAGCTTTCTTT. This encodes CASSESLRGHDEAFF.

This clonotype was counted a few times. The rearrangement joins TRBV4-2 to TRBJ2-2; 8 bases agree with TRBD1. Germline V gene lookup returns CDR1 LGHNA and CDR2 YNFKEQ. This CDR3 is built from 16 residues. The J segment lost 1 base and the V segment lost 4 bases, leaving 5 bases of the junction unmatched. Here the CDR3 reads CASSPPGTGNTGELFF. The CDR3 nucleotides are TGTGCCAGCAGCCCACCTGGGACAGGGAACACCGGGGAGCTGTTTTTT.

This clonotype was seen repeatedly, ten times or more. J is TRBJ2-7 and V is TRBV28, with D possibly matching TRBD1 (7 bases). V lost 6 bases to trimming and J lost 6 bases, with 15 bases between them. The germline V gene encodes CDR1 MDHEN and CDR2 SYDVKM. The length of the CDR3 is 13 residues. The CDR3 sequence is CASRKEGAAEQYF. The CDR3 bases are TGTGCCAGCAGGAAGGAGGGGGCGGCCGAGCAGTACTTC.

The rearrangement links TRBV28 to TRBJ1-2; no reliable D call. The V end was cut by 5 bases, the J end by 4 bases, with 17 bases between. Germline V CDR1 and CDR2: MDHEN, SYDVKM. The CDR3 contains 15 residues. The CDR3 nucleotides read TGTGCCAGCAGTCCCCCAAGGTTGGACTTCTATGGCTACACCTTC. This sequence encodes CASSPPRLDFYGYTF.

The chain uses TRBV19 and TRBJ2-2; TRBD1 matches 7 bases. CDR1 LNHDA and CDR2 SQIVND come from the germline V gene (reference sequence). V lost 5 bases and J lost 1; bases outside the gene matches: 7. The CDR3 totals 16 residues. The CDR3 here is CASSWSDRVNTGELFF. The DNA of the CDR3 is TGTGCCAGTAGTTGGAGTGACAGGGTGAACACCGGGGAGCTGTTTTTT.

As concerns this clonotype: A much larger clone sits a single nucleotide away, making a read error possible. The chain carries TRBV4-2 and TRBJ2-1, with TRBD2 matching over 11 bases. The germline V gene has CDR1 LGHNA and CDR2 YNFKEQ. The CDR3 runs to 17 residues. In nucleotides, the CDR3 is TGTGCCAGCAGCCAATCCAGCCTAGCGGGGGGTTTCAATGAGCCGTTCTTC. The encoded protein is CASSQSSLAGGFNEPFF.

The table lists this clonotype with many counts. This rearrangement joins TRBV4-3 to TRBJ2-7; the D call may be TRBD1 or TRBD2 (5 bases each). This CDR3 has 15 amino acids. CDR1 is LGHNA and CDR2 is YSLEER in the germline V gene. The germline V and J ends were trimmed by 4 bases and 3 bases, with 16 bases remaining between them. This CDR3 is CASSPRSGTGYEQYF. CDR3 sequence (DNA): TGCGCCAGCAGCCCCAGATCTGGGACGGGCTACGAGCAGTACTTC.

The V call is TRBV12-3 or TRBV12-4, the J call TRBJ1-1; D gene uncertain. This CDR3 is built from 13 residues. V was shortened by 7 bases and J by 5 bases, with 14 bases between the two germline ends. CDR3 coding DNA: TGTGCCAGCACCACGGGAAGTTTGACTGAAGCTTTCTTT. Translating it yields CASTTGSLTEAFF.

In this sample, this clonotype turned up a few times. V usage is TRBV12-3 or TRBV12-4 and J usage is TRBJ2-3; TRBD2 matches 9 bases. This CDR3 region has 16 residues. Unmatched junction bases numbered 14, after V lost 8 bases and J lost 5 bases. The CDR3 is CASRPPGLAGIDTQYF. The CDR3 nucleotides are TGTGCCAGCCGACCCCCAGGGCTAGCGGGGATAGATACGCAGTATTTT.

This clonotype showed up many times. This chain connects TRBV7-2 to TRBJ1-5, with 7 bases lining up with TRBD1. With V trimmed by 0 bases and J by 7 bases, 9 bases remained unmatched. Germline V lookup: CDR1 SGHTA, CDR2 FQGNSA. The CDR3 loop spans 16 amino acids. CDR3 sequence (DNA): TGTGCCAGCAGCTTAGCCGGCAGGGGGTACGGGCAGCCCCAGCATTTT. Its translation is CASSLAGRGYGQPQHF.

This clonotype was detected only once. CDR3: CASSLPGQGERETQYF. The CDR3 DNA reads as TGTGCCAGCAGTTTGCCCGGACAGGGGGAGCGGGAGACCCAGTACTTC. The J gene is TRBJ2-5, the V gene TRBV28; 10 bases are shared with TRBD1. Germline loops: CDR1 MDHEN, CDR2 SYDVKM. The length of the CDR3 is 16 residues. Germline trimming cut 3 bases from V and 5 bases from J; bases unmatched to any gene: 9.

V and J are TRBV20-1 and TRBJ1-2, with 7 bases matching TRBD1. CDR3 length: 13 amino acids. After removal of 6 bases from V and 0 bases from J, the junction contained 4 bases not matched to a gene. Germline V gives CDR1 DFQATT, CDR2 SNEGSKA (reference sequence). The CDR3 sequence is CSAVQGTNYGYTF. In nucleotides, the CDR3 is TGCAGTGCGGTACAGGGGACTAACTATGGCTACACCTTC.

In its sample, this clonotype was seen a few times. The DNA for the CDR3 is TGTGCCAGCAGTGCTCGCGGGGGGCTGAGCAATCAGCCCCAGCATTTT. This gives the protein CASSARGGLSNQPQHF. V and J are TRBV12-3 or TRBV12-4 and TRBJ1-5, with D maybe TRBD1 (6 bases). The CDR3 has 16 amino acids. Trimming removed 5 bases at V and 1 base at J, with 15 bases between.